The clone carrying this TCR beta chain has a handful of counts. As to treatment: over 15 received Ad26.COV2.S at low or high dose, single or two shots; about 5 received placebo; per-sample allocation not given. Sampling took place 63 days after the first vaccine or placebo injection. TCRdb keeps only in-frame clones here, not all; method: immunoSEQ multiplex PCR. The sample lists some 340,000 clones, 85% to 90% occurring once. This sample is part of a study of Ad26.COV2.S vaccination and SARS-CoV-2 variants. Germline loops: CDR1 SGHRS, CDR2 YFSETQ. Trimming stripped 3 bases from V and 2 bases from J, with 17 bases between. The CDR3 extends over 16 amino acids.

This sequence originates from a person between 18 and 60 years old who received the Ad26.COV2.S COVID-19 vaccine or a placebo. This sample comprised peripheral blood, obtained in a trial of Ad26.COV2.S vaccine versus placebo. This chain connects TRBV5-1 to TRBJ1-2; no clear D. The CDR3 DNA follows: TGCGCCAGCAGCTCCGTACCTGGTGGGCAGAACTATGGCTACACCTTC. Its translation is CASSSVPGGQNYGYTF.